The 17 T cell receptor beta chains below come from one sample, sequenced in a study of HIV-infected patients and healthy controls. About 540 ng RNA was reverse transcribed with alpha and beta constant-region primers. Separate chain-specific third strand synthesis with multiplexing indices produced the alpha and beta libraries. MiXCR was run by TCRdb on the 5' RACE reads, yielding one entry per CDR3 protein. This table holds 8,000 to 8,500 distinct CDR3 sequences, 5.5% to 8.5% found once. Roughly three months, about 14 weeks, into antiretroviral therapy, follow-up blood was collected. No cell fractionation was done, so the repertoire covers all unsorted peripheral blood T cells. Sample: blood, taken during antiretroviral therapy. The receptors originated from an adult with HIV infection.

This clonotype was observed many times. This beta chain is an off-target read within a library intended for alpha chains, so its frequency means little. The chain uses TRBV12-3 or TRBV12-4 and TRBJ2-1, with D unresolved. The V gene lost 7 bases and the J gene lost 0 bases, with 7 bases spanning the gap. CDR3 length: 13 residues. The CDR3 spells CASTLASYNEQFF. CDR3 nucleotide sequence: TGTGCCAGCACCCTGGCCTCCTACAATGAGCAGTTCTTC.

This clonotype is classed as medium-sized. This beta chain is an unintended read in a library built for alpha chains; its size means little. The genes are TRBV3-1 and TRBJ2-2; no definite D call. CDR3 length: 17 amino acids. Germline V gives CDR1 LGHDT, CDR2 YNNKEL (reference sequence). V was clipped by 0 bases and J by 4 bases, with 15 bases between them. CDR3 DNA: TGTGCCAGCAGCCAAGATAGAAACTTACTACCCACCGGGGAGCTGTTTTTT. It encodes CASSQDRNLLPTGELFF.

This clonotype appeared many times. With the library built for alpha chains, this beta chain is off target and its frequency is not meaningful. CDR3 coding DNA: TGTGCCAGCAGCTTGTACGGATACACAGATACGCAGTATTTT. This translates into CASSLYGYTDTQYF. The genes are TRBV7-3 and TRBJ2-3; no firm D call. Trimming cost V 3 bases and J 2 bases, with 9 bases left between them. Germline lookup yields CDR1 SGHTA and CDR2 FQGTGA. The CDR3 covers 14 residues.

At least ten counts were recorded for this clonotype. This beta chain is a stray read from a library made for alpha chains; its abundance is not meaningful. V usage is TRBV5-4 and J usage is TRBJ2-2, with D possibly matching TRBD1 (6 bases). The CDR3 length is 16 residues. Germline lookup yields CDR1 SGHNT and CDR2 YYREEE (reference sequence). V lost 0 bases and J lost 1, with 10 bases in between. This CDR3 is CASSLVTGLNTGELFF. CDR3 in DNA: TGTGCCAGCAGCTTGGTCACAGGGTTGAACACCGGGGAGCTGTTTTTT.

There are many counts of this clonotype. This beta chain is a stray sequence in a library constructed for alpha chains; its clone size is not meaningful. The chain has TRBV6-1 and TRBJ1-5; D call uncertain. CDR3 length: 12 residues. V lost 3 bases and J 5 bases, leaving 5 bases between the germline ends. The germline V gene has CDR1 MNHNS and CDR2 SASEGT. CDR3 amino acids: CASSDTDQPQHF. The DNA of the CDR3 is TGTGCCAGCAGTGACACAGATCAGCCCCAGCATTTT.

This clonotype was recorded many times. The library was prepared for alpha chains; this beta chain is a stray read, so its frequency means little. The rearrangement uses TRBV29-1 and TRBJ2-4; maybe TRBD1 (6 bases). V was clipped by 3 bases and J by 1 base, with 7 bases between them. CDR1 SQVTM and CDR2 ANQGSEA come from the germline V gene. CDR3 size: 13 residues. The CDR3 loop is CSVDRGAKNIQYF. The CDR3 DNA is TGCAGCGTTGACAGGGGTGCCAAAAACATTCAGTACTTC.

This clonotype was picked up many times. In a library made to pick up alpha chains, this beta chain is a stray read with a size that means little. V is TRBV11-2 and J is TRBJ2-7, with D hard to call. CDR3 length equals 13 residues. Germline CDR1 reads SGHAT; CDR2 reads FQNNGV. Trimming removed 0 bases from V and 6 bases from J, with 9 bases in between. CDR3 sequence (DNA): TGTGCCAGCAGCTTAGACCACGGCCCCGAGCAGTACTTC. Its translation: CASSLDHGPEQYF.

This clonotype is medium-sized (0.01 to 0.1%). In a library made to pick up alpha chains, this beta chain is a stray read with a size that means little. CDR3 loop: CASSSAGTGRETQYF. DNA of the CDR3: TGTGCCAGCAGTTCCGCCGGGACAGGGAGAGAGACCCAGTACTTC. The chain carries TRBV28 and TRBJ2-5; 9 bases line up with TRBD1. Germline-derived CDR1 and CDR2 are MDHEN and SYDVKM. Losses at the gene ends were 4 bases for V and 4 bases for J; bases not matched to a gene: 7. This CDR3 has 15 residues. Filled out from reference TRBV28 and TRBJ2-5, the complete variable domain reads DVKVTQSSRYLVKRTGEKVFLECVQDMDHENMFWYRQDPGLGLRLIYFSYDVKMKEKGDIPEGYSVSREKKERFSLILESASTNQTSMYLCASSSAGTGRETQYFGPGTRLLVL.

This clonotype has ten or more counts. This beta chain is a stray sequence in a library constructed for alpha chains; its clone size is not meaningful. This chain connects TRBV9 to TRBJ1-1, with unresolved D. The V and J ends lost 3 bases and 5 bases respectively, with 23 bases between them. The CDR3 sequence is 17 residues long. The germline gives CDR1 SGDLS, CDR2 YYNGEE. In nucleotides, the CDR3 is TGTGCCAGCAGCGCCCACCCTGCATCGGGCGGGCGGACTGAAGCTTTCTTT. Protein product: CASSAHPASGGRTEAFF.

By its share, this clonotype is medium-sized (0.01 to 0.1%). Little can be read into the size of this beta chain, an off-target read in a library designed for alpha chains. The chain joins TRBV5-1 to TRBJ1-1; no clear D. Germline CDR1 is SGHRS and CDR2 is YFSETQ. V was clipped by 2 bases and J by 5 bases, with 10 bases between them. This CDR3 is built from 13 residues. The CDR3 protein is CASSLMMGTEAFF. CDR3 sequence (DNA): TGCGCCAGCAGCTTAATGATGGGGACTGAAGCTTTCTTT.

This clonotype was detected many times. In a library made to pick up alpha chains, this beta chain is a stray read with a size that means little. The chain employs TRBV5-6 and TRBJ2-6; D gene uncertain. The V and J ends lost 3 bases and 3 bases respectively, with 7 bases between them. Germline V gene lookup returns CDR1 SGHDT and CDR2 YYEEEE. The length of the CDR3 is 14 residues. The CDR3 region has the DNA TGTGCCAGCAGCTGGGGTCGTGGGGCCAACGTCCTGACTTTC. Translated, it gives CASSWGRGANVLTF.

The sample holds many counts of this clonotype. The size of this beta chain means little, since it is a stray read in a library made for alpha chains. J is TRBJ2-3 and V is TRBV5-1; D call uncertain. The CDR3 is 14 amino acids. The V gene lost 7 bases and the J gene lost 4 bases, with 16 bases spanning the gap. The germline gives CDR1 SGHRS, CDR2 YFSETQ. CDR3 DNA sequence: TGCGCCAGCGGCCTATGGCCCGCCGCAGATACGCAGTATTTT. It codes for CASGLWPAADTQYF.

By sample fraction, this clonotype is large. The library was built for alpha chains, so this beta chain is an off-target read and its size means little. V is TRBV29-1 and J is TRBJ1-5, with D unclear. V lost 3 bases to trimming and J lost 3 bases, with 9 bases between them. Per germline, CDR1 SQVTM and CDR2 ANQGSEA. This CDR3 has 13 residues. CDR3 loop: CSVERCDNQPQHF. DNA of the CDR3: TGCAGCGTTGAGAGGTGTGACAATCAGCCCCAGCATTTT.

This clonotype was counted ten times or more. Since it is a stray read in a library aimed at alpha chains, this beta chain has a size that is not meaningful. The chain links TRBV4-1 to TRBJ1-1, with D tentatively TRBD1 (5 bases). Trimming pared 0 bases from V and 3 bases from J, leaving 11 bases between. Germline values: CDR1 MGHRA, CDR2 YSYEKL. The CDR3 covers 15 residues. CDR3 DNA: TGCGCCAGCAGCCAAGAATGGGGCCCCGACACTGAAGCTTTCTTT. Protein product: CASSQEWGPDTEAFF.

About this clonotype itself: Within a library made for alpha chains, this beta chain is off target, and its count is uninformative. The CDR3, as DNA: TGTGCCAGCAGCAACGGACTAGCGGGGGCCGCAGATACGCAGTATTTT. It yields the protein CASSNGLAGAADTQYF. The V call is TRBV5-4, the J call TRBJ2-3, with 13 bases lining up with TRBD2. Trimming removed 4 bases from V and 4 bases from J; junction bases left unmatched: 6. The V gene's germline CDR1 is SGHNT and CDR2 YYREEE (reference sequence). This CDR3 has 16 residues.

This clonotype was detected many times. Since the library was made to target alpha chains, this beta chain is a stray read and its abundance is not meaningful. The chain uses TRBV5-6 and TRBJ2-5; D not certain. CDR3 size: 15 residues. Germline V CDR1 and CDR2: SGHDT, YYEEEE. V was trimmed by 0 bases and J by 1 base, leaving 10 bases between them. For the CDR3, the DNA is TGTGCCAGCAGCTTGGCGGCAGTGATCCAAGAGACCCAGTACTTC. Protein: CASSLAAVIQETQYF.

This clonotype was seen ten or more times. This beta chain is an off-target read within a library intended for alpha chains, so its frequency means little. This rearrangement joins TRBV28 to TRBJ2-1; possible D gene TRBD1, 6 bases. The V and J ends lost 5 bases and 3 bases respectively, with 11 bases between them. Germline V gene data show CDR1 as MDHEN and CDR2 as SYDVKM. The length of the CDR3 is 14 residues. The CDR3 coding sequence is TGTGCCAGCAGTCGCCAGGGGTTCTACAATGAGCAGTTCTTC. Protein: CASSRQGFYNEQFF. Complete variable domain (other parts from reference TRBV28 and TRBJ2-1): DVKVTQSSRYLVKRTGEKVFLECVQDMDHENMFWYRQDPGLGLRLIYFSYDVKMKEKGDIPEGYSVSREKKERFSLILESASTNQTSMYLCASSRQGFYNEQFFGPGTRLTVL.